In this sample, the clone carrying this T cell receptor (beta chain) turned up a few times. As yet, its antigen is unknown. The template was RNA from unsorted bulk tissue. The sample belongs to a study of tumor and adjacent non-tumor tissue in lung cancer. Study in general: On average, productive TCRbeta reads reached 4 million to 4.5 million per sample.

Whole-study findings and limits: Patients with more diverse tumor TCRs had worse survival.

The CDR3 contains 15 residues. CDR1 MGHRA and CDR2 YSYEKL come from the germline V gene. A modified ARM-PCR protocol with three rounds of nested PCR amplified TCRbeta. TCRdb re-derived calls from the multiplex PCR reads in MiXCR, one entry per CDR3 protein. In the table there are more than 85,000 distinct CDR3 sequences, approximately 80% of which are singletons. The rearrangement uses TRBV4-1 and TRBJ2-7; D is possibly TRBD2 (6 bases). The receptor's source is a man between 70 and 80 years old with non-small cell lung cancer. The specimen was lung tumor tissue. CDR3 residues: CTSSRGTGRASEQYF. As DNA, the CDR3 is TGCACTAGCAGCCGCGGTACCGGCAGGGCGAGCGAGCAGTACTTC.